This TCR beta chain was recorded in a study of T-cell reconstitution after alpha-beta-depleted transplantation in children. Worth noting for this clonotype: Its target is not known.

Preparation of the TCRbeta library was carried out with unique molecular identifiers. From the PCR reads, TCRdb called clonotypes with MiXCR, one entry per CDR3 protein. The sample includes about a million distinct CDR3 sequences, roughly 31% of them seen just once. Study-wide points: Hyperexpanded clones declined; after one year, newly produced T cells mostly supplied diversity.

This CDR3 spans 12 amino acids. V was clipped by 1 base and J by 7 bases, with 5 bases between them. Germline V lookup: CDR1 LNHNV, CDR2 YYDKDF (reference sequence). Sequenced here: PBMCs, mostly from graft donor cells, sampled 360 days after TCRalphabeta/CD19-depleted stem cell transplant. This chain connects TRBV15 to TRBJ1-5; D is ambiguous. The source is a boy younger than two who had a stem cell transplant for SCID, so the T cells may come from the graft donor. The CDR3 spells CATSRVRQPQHF. CDR3 in DNA: TGTGCCACCAGCAGAGTGAGGCAGCCCCAGCATTTT. The full variable domain, its missing parts supplied by reference TRBV15 and TRBJ1-5, is DAMVIQNPRYQVTQFGKPVTLSCSQTLNHNVMYWYQQKSSQAPKLLFHYYDKDFNNEADTPDNFQSRRPNTSFCFLDIRSPGLGDTAMYLCATSRVRQPQHFGDGTRLSIL.